This T cell receptor beta chain stems from a study of OX40 agonist ivuxolimab in advanced cancers. Notes on the research overall: The costimulatory receptor OX40 (CD134) was targeted by ivuxolimab, a fully human IgG2 agonistic monoclonal antibody. Intravenous ivuxolimab was administered to patients every 2 weeks at six dose levels: 0.01, 0.1, 0.3, 1.5, 3 and 10 mg/kg. Of the 50 or so patients in dose escalation, some 19 had hepatocellular carcinoma, some 15 had melanoma, 9 had renal cell carcinoma and 9 had head and neck cancer. The dose-escalation cohort was approximately 83% male with a mean age of about 60 years, ranging from about 23 to 85. Prior anti-PD-1, anti-PD-L1 or anti-CTLA-4 therapy was permitted, and checkpoint inhibitors had been received by under 50% of dose-escalation patients. Partial responses occurred in three dose-escalation patients, of whom one had hepatocellular carcinoma and two had cutaneous melanoma. Peripheral TCRbeta sequencing aimed to test whether ivuxolimab altered TCR sequence diversity and caused clonal T-cell expansion. The paper reports the monotherapy dose-escalation portion (N of about 54 patients) of the phase I ivuxolimab trial.

Trimming takes 1 base from V and 4 bases from J, and the germline ends sit 8 bases apart. The germline V gene provides CDR1 SGHTA and CDR2 FQGTGA. The CDR3 measures 13 amino acids from cysteine to phenylalanine. The CDR3 DNA has 39 bases and is translated from base 1. Genomic DNA was extracted from sorted cells for sequencing of the TCRbeta CDR3 region. TCRbeta CDR3 regions were sequenced using the immunoSEQ Assay. TCRdb stores this immuneACCESS table with in-frame sequences only. Part of the clones is absent; in the studies checked, under half of the shortfall reflects unresolved V genes, and no reason is known for the rest. The sample data list about 40,000 clones, and roughly four fifths of these were observed just once. The ten largest clonotypes hold less than 25% of the sample. Patients with autoimmune disease history or receiving systemic immunosuppression were excluded from the trial. Peripheral blood for TCR sequencing was collected from all dose cohorts at baseline, on cycle 4 day 1, and on cycle 7 day 1. Samples came from an open-label, multicenter, first-in-human phase I dose-escalation trial of ivuxolimab. Adults with locally advanced or metastatic melanoma, renal cell carcinoma, hepatocellular carcinoma or head and neck squamous cell carcinoma were enrolled in the trial. Before TCR sequencing, CD4+ T cells and CD8+ T cells were sorted from peripheral blood as separate populations.

Concerning this clone: The target of this receptor is not known. No clone much larger than this one lies a single base away; base qualities are absent.

The paper's findings and limits, for the study overall: In partial responders in the 0.1-3.0 mg/kg groups, normalized peripheral clonal expansion was found to be among the lowest, especially among CD8+ T cells. After ivuxolimab, expanded clones were on average more numerous among CD8+ T cells than among CD4+ T cells. Clonal expansion of both CD4+ and CD8+ blood T cells was observed from baseline to week 6 at doses 0.1 to 3.0 mg/kg. Low levels of normalized T-cell clonal expansion were also seen in some patients who did not respond. Which antigens the clonally expanded peripheral T cells were specific for was not determined.

The clonotype comes from an adult with an advanced solid tumor such as melanoma, head and neck, liver or kidney cancer. In this chain, TRBV7-3 is recombined with TRBJ2-7; no D gene call is confident. The sample was CD4+ or CD8+ T cells sorted from blood, taken in a trial of the OX40 agonist ivuxolimab. Read as DNA, the sequence is TGTGCCAGCAGCTTAAATGGTGGGTACGAGCAGTACTTC. The encoded protein is CASSLNGGYEQYF.